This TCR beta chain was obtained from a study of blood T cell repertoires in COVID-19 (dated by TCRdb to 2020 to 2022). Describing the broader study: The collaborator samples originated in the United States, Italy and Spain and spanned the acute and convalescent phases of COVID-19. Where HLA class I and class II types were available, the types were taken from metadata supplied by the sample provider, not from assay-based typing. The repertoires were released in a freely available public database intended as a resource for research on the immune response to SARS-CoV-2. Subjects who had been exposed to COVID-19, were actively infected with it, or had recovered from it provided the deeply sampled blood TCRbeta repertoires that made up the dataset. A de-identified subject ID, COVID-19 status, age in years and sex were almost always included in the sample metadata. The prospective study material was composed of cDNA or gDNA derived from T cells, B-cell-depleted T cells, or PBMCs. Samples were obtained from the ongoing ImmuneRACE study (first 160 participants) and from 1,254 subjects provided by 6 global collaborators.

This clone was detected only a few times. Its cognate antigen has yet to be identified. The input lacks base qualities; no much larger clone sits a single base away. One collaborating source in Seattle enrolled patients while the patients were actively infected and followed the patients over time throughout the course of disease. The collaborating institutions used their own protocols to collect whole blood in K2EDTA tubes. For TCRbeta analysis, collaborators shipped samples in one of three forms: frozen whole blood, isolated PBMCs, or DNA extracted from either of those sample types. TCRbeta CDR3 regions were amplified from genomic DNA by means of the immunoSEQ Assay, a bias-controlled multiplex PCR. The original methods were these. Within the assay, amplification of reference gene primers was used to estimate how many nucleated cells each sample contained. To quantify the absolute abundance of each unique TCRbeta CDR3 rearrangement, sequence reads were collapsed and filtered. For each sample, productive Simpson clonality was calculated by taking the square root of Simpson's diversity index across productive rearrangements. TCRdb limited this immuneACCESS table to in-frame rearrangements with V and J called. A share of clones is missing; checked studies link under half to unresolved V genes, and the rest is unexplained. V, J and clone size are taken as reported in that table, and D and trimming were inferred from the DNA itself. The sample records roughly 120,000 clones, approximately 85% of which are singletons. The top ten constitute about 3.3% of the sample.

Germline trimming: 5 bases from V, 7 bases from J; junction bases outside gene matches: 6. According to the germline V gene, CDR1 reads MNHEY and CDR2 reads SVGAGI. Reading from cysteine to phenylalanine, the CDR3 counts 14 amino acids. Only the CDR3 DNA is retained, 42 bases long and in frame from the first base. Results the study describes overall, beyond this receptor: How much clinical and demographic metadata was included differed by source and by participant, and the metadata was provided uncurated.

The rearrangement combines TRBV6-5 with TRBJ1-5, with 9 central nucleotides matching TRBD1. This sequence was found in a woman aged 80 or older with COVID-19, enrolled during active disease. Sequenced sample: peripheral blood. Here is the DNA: TGTGCCAGCAGTAGGACAGGGGAGGGCCAGCCCCAGCATTTT. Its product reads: CASSRTGEGQPQHF.